Following are 30 T cell receptor beta chains from one sample sequenced in a study of T-cell reconstitution after alpha-beta-depleted transplantation in children. Unique molecular identifiers featured in how the TCRbeta library was prepared. One entry per CDR3 protein, called by TCRdb with MiXCR from the PCR reads. The sample lists hundreds of thousands of distinct CDR3 sequences, around 7.5% occurring once. This specimen was PBMCs, mostly from graft donor cells, taken 180 days after TCRalphabeta/CD19-depleted stem cell transplant. These TCRs come from a male patient younger than 18 who had a stem cell transplant for acute lymphoblastic leukemia, so the T cells may come from the graft donor.

This clonotype occurred many times. V gene TRBV6-5 combines with J gene TRBJ1-6; D gene ambiguous. Germline V CDR1 and CDR2: MNHEY, SVGAGI. There are 15 residues in the CDR3. Deletions cut 2 bases from V and 4 bases from J, with 9 bases between. CDR3 protein: CASSYARLYNSPLHF. For the CDR3, the DNA is TGTGCCAGCAGTTACGCGAGGTTATATAATTCACCCCTCCACTTT.

This clonotype was observed at least ten times. The chain employs TRBV9 and TRBJ2-2, with 8 nucleotides matching TRBD2. CDR1 is SGDLS, CDR2 YYNGEE, per germline. There are 13 residues in the CDR3. The trim removed 4 bases at V and 10 bases at J, leaving 6 bases unmatched. CDR3 nucleotide sequence: TGTGCCAGCAGCAGGACTAGCAAAGAGGAGCTGTTTTTT. As protein: CASSRTSKEELFF.

There are many counts of this clonotype. The chain is built from TRBV9 and TRBJ2-7; D might be TRBD2 (6 bases). The CDR3 has 17 amino acids. V lost 4 bases to trimming and J lost 1 base, with 21 bases between them. The germline V gene encodes CDR1 SGDLS and CDR2 YYNGEE. In nucleotides, the CDR3 is TGTGCCAGCAGCCCTACCCGTGATGGGGGGTGGTCCTACGAGCAGTACTTC. It yields the protein CASSPTRDGGWSYEQYF.

This clonotype was picked up a small number of times. J is TRBJ1-6 and V is TRBV21-1. TRBV21-1 is described as a pseudogene. The CDR3 length is 14 residues. CDR3: CASMGLGLNSPLHF. The DNA of the CDR3 is TGTGCCAGCATGGGACTCGGACTTAATTCACCCCTCCACTTT.

This clonotype was picked up many times. As DNA, the CDR3 is TGTGCCAGCAGCCAATTGGGGGAGCAGTACTTC. Amino acids: CASSQLGEQYF. The genes are TRBV3-1 and TRBJ2-7; D ambiguous. The germline V gene has CDR1 LGHDT and CDR2 YNNKEL (reference sequence). The CDR3 loop spans 11 amino acids. Trimming took off 2 bases at V and 7 bases at J, with 6 bases between the two ends.

This rearrangement joins TRBV9 to TRBJ2-2, with D uncertain. CDR1 and CDR2 from the germline V gene are SGDLS and YYNGEE. This CDR3 spans 15 amino acids. Trimming removed 0 bases at V and 7 bases at J, with 13 bases between. CDR3 amino acids: CASSVGSGYGGELFF. The CDR3 DNA reads as TGTGCCAGCAGCGTAGGCTCTGGGTACGGCGGGGAGCTGTTTTTT.

This clonotype was recorded at least ten times. The chain employs TRBV6-7 and TRBJ1-5; possibly TRBD1 for D (5 bases). TRBV6-7 is an ORF; its function is uncertain. The CDR3 has 16 residues. The V gene lost 11 bases and the J gene lost 2 bases, with 22 bases spanning the gap. CDR3 protein: CASPGKRGKGNQPQHF. CDR3 bases: TGTGCCTCCCCAGGGAAAAGGGGAAAGGGCAATCAGCCCCAGCATTTT.

This clonotype has a count of ten or more. The V and J genes are TRBV9 and TRBJ2-1; D unresolved. V was pared by 3 bases and J by 3 bases, with 13 bases between. The germline CDR1 and CDR2 sequences are SGDLS and YYNGEE. The CDR3 is 15 amino acids. CDR3 bases: TGTGCCAGCAGCGAGGTTCCAGCAGTCTACAATGAGCAGTTCTTC. It is translated as CASSEVPAVYNEQFF.

In this sample, this clonotype turned up many times. The chain uses TRBV12-3 or TRBV12-4 and TRBJ1-2, with 9 positions matching TRBD1. The CDR3 runs 13 residues. With V trimmed by 11 bases and J by 1 base, 5 bases remained unmatched. In nucleotides, the CDR3 is TGTGCCTCAGGGGACAGGGTTAACTATGGCTACACCTTC. This sequence encodes CASGDRVNYGYTF.

This clonotype has a handful of counts. The CDR3 region is CASSYSPLAGPYEQYF. The DNA of the CDR3 is TGTGCCAGCAGTTACTCGCCACTAGCGGGCCCTTACGAGCAGTACTTC. This chain connects TRBV6-2 or TRBV6-3 to TRBJ2-7, with 9 bases aligning to TRBD2. The J segment lost 4 bases and the V segment lost 0 bases, leaving 7 bases of the junction unmatched. The CDR3 is made up of 16 amino acids. CDR1 MNHEY and CDR2 SVGEGT come from the germline V gene.

Many counts were recorded for this clonotype. J is TRBJ2-1 and V is TRBV6-6, with TRBD2 matching over 15 bases. The CDR3 consists of 13 residues. The germline V gene encodes CDR1 MNHNY and CDR2 SVGAGI (reference sequence). V gave up 5 bases and J gave up 10 bases; unmatched junction bases: 0. CDR3 region: CASSGTSGREQFF. In DNA form, the CDR3 reads TGTGCCAGCAGTGGGACTAGCGGGAGGGAGCAGTTCTTC.

This clonotype was counted at least ten times. The chain has TRBV29-1 and TRBJ2-3; D is possibly TRBD1 (6 bases). The CDR3 is 16 residues long. Germline values: CDR1 SQVTM, CDR2 ANQGSEA. Trimming shortened V by 3 bases and J by 5 bases, and 21 bases separated the two germline ends. The CDR3 loop reads CSVEITGSRRLDTQYF. CDR3 nucleotide sequence: TGCAGCGTTGAGATCACAGGGTCGCGGAGGCTAGATACGCAGTATTTT.

This clonotype was recorded a few times. The J gene is TRBJ2-7, the V gene TRBV5-6; D might be TRBD2 (6 bases). Looked up from germline, CDR1 is SGHDT and CDR2 is YYEEEE. The CDR3 has 17 residues. Trimming removed 0 bases at V and 4 bases at J, with 20 bases between. CDR3 sequence (DNA): TGTGCCAGCAGCTTGGCCGAGGGAGGCCGCCTGTCGTACGAGCAGTACTTC. Protein sequence: CASSLAEGGRLSYEQYF.

In its sample, this clonotype was seen many times. This chain links TRBV29-1 with TRBJ2-2, with no clear D. Germline values: CDR1 SQVTM, CDR2 ANQGSEA. V was clipped by 2 bases and J by 1 base, with 8 bases between them. The CDR3 covers 14 residues. Here the CDR3 reads CSVESRWNTGELFF. The CDR3 DNA follows: TGCAGCGTTGAATCCAGGTGGAACACCGGGGAGCTGTTTTTT.

This clonotype appeared many times. CDR3 DNA sequence: TGTGCCAGCAGCTTAGTCCCCGGGGGAGGGGCTTTCTTT. This sequence encodes CASSLVPGGGAFF. V is TRBV11-2 and J is TRBJ1-1, with D perhaps matching TRBD1 (5 bases). V lost 1 base to trimming and J lost 11 bases, with 14 bases between them. This CDR3 region has 13 residues. Germline V lookup: CDR1 SGHAT, CDR2 FQNNGV.

This clonotype occurred many times. The rearrangement joins TRBV7-3 to TRBJ2-5; 8 bases fit TRBD1. CDR3 length: 18 amino acids. Looked up from germline, CDR1 is SGHTA and CDR2 is FQGTGA. The J segment lost 5 bases and the V segment lost 1 base, leaving 15 bases of the junction unmatched. The CDR3 loop is CASSLRGPWDRSGETQYF. Here the CDR3 DNA reads TGTGCCAGCAGCTTAAGGGGCCCCTGGGACAGGTCGGGGGAGACCCAGTACTTC.

Ten or more counts support this clonotype. The chain carries TRBV4-1 and TRBJ2-5; 10 bases are a match to TRBD2. CDR3 length: 15 residues. CDR1 and CDR2 from the germline V gene are MGHRA and YSYEKL. Trimming removed 3 bases from V and 5 bases from J; junction bases left unmatched: 6. In DNA, the CDR3 is TGCGCCAGCAGCCACCGAGCGGGAGGGCGGGAGACCCAGTACTTC. It codes for CASSHRAGGRETQYF.

In this sample, this clonotype turned up many times. This rearrangement joins TRBV28 to TRBJ2-3; 8 bases are shared with TRBD1. In germline, CDR1 is MDHEN, CDR2 SYDVKM. The CDR3 sequence is 17 residues long. V lost 3 bases, J lost 0 bases, and 8 bases stayed unmatched. The CDR3 bases are TGTGCCAGCAGTTTTCAGGGGGCACCGCCTAGCACAGATACGCAGTATTTT. Protein: CASSFQGAPPSTDTQYF.

This clonotype was found many times. The V call is TRBV5-5, the J call TRBJ1-4; D gene unclear. This CDR3 region has 13 residues. The V end was cut by 0 bases, the J end by 8 bases, with 8 bases between. CDR1 is SGHKS, CDR2 YYEKEE, per germline (reference sequence). CDR3 in amino acids: CASSLVPREKLFF. The DNA of the CDR3 is TGTGCCAGCAGCTTGGTCCCCAGGGAAAAACTGTTTTTT. Full variable domain (remainder filled in from reference TRBV5-5 and TRBJ1-4): DAGVTQSPTHLIKTRGQQVTLRCSPISGHKSVSWYQQVLGQGPQFIFQYYEKEERGRGNFPDRFSARQFPNYSSELNVNALLLGDSALYLCASSLVPREKLFFGSGTQLSVL.

This clonotype came up many times. The chain has TRBV28 and TRBJ2-1; D unclear. V was cut by 6 bases and J by 0 bases, with 15 bases left in between. CDR3 length: 16 residues. Germline loops: CDR1 MDHEN, CDR2 SYDVKM. Here the CDR3 DNA reads TGTGCCAGCAGACGAGACTCCCTCAGCTCCTACAATGAGCAGTTCTTC. Its protein product is CASRRDSLSSYNEQFF.

This clonotype was detected many times. The chain couples TRBV2 to TRBJ1-6; D unresolved. CDR1 is SNHLY and CDR2 is FYNNEI in the germline V gene. The ends were cut back, 2 bases at V and 4 bases at J, with 6 bases in the middle. CDR3 size: 14 residues. Here the CDR3 DNA reads TGTGCCAGCAGTGAATTGGGGTATAATTCACCCCTCCACTTT. It specifies CASSELGYNSPLHF.

This clonotype was seen many times. The V gene is TRBV20-1, the J gene TRBJ1-1; possibly TRBD1 for D (5 bases). From germline, CDR1 is DFQATT and CDR2 SNEGSKA (reference sequence). Trimming shortened V by 5 bases and J by 8 bases, and 18 bases separated the two germline ends. The CDR3 runs to 13 residues. The CDR3 region has the DNA TGCAGTGCTCTCTGGGGCGGGAGGGCAGAAGCTTTCTTT. Translated, it gives CSALWGGRAEAFF.

Turning to this clonotype: Relative to the germline gene, one junction end is altered; a read error may explain this. J is TRBJ2-3 and V is TRBV7-9; D gene uncertain. The CDR3 covers 14 residues. Germline CDR1 SEHNR, CDR2 FQNEAQ (reference sequence). This CDR3 reads CASSLVGFTYTQYF. In nucleotides, the CDR3 is TGTGCCAGCAGCTTAGTTGGCTTCACATATACGCAGTATTTT.

Details on this clonotype: This may be a read error: a much more frequent sequence differs by one nucleotide. This chain links TRBV9 with TRBJ1-2; the D gene is possibly TRBD1 (6 bases). V was pared by 3 bases and J by 6 bases, with 15 bases between. The germline V gene encodes CDR1 SGDLS and CDR2 YYNGEE. CDR3 length equals 14 residues. DNA of the CDR3: TGTGCCAGCAGCGCTACCCGGGGGGCGGATGGCTACACCTTC. Its translation: CASSATRGADGYTF.

This clonotype was counted ten times or more. The chain joins TRBV28 to TRBJ2-6; the D is unclear. This CDR3 region has 14 residues. From germline, CDR1 is MDHEN and CDR2 SYDVKM. The V gene lost 10 bases and the J gene lost 0 bases, with 10 bases spanning the gap. CDR3 protein: CAIGRASGANVLTF. In DNA, the CDR3 is TGTGCCATTGGACGGGCCTCTGGGGCCAACGTCCTGACTTTC.

This clonotype was observed at least ten times. V is TRBV28 and J is TRBJ1-6; no clear D. Trimming shortened V by 3 bases and J by 7 bases, and 22 bases separated the two germline ends. Germline lookup yields CDR1 MDHEN and CDR2 SYDVKM. The CDR3 is made up of 18 amino acids. CDR3 amino acids: CASSFTPGRVGRNSPLHF. The CDR3 DNA is TGTGCCAGCAGTTTCACCCCCGGGAGGGTAGGAAGGAATTCACCCCTCCACTTT. Full variable domain (rest looked up from reference TRBV28 and TRBJ1-6): DVKVTQSSRYLVKRTGEKVFLECVQDMDHENMFWYRQDPGLGLRLIYFSYDVKMKEKGDIPEGYSVSREKKERFSLILESASTNQTSMYLCASSFTPGRVGRNSPLHFGNGTRLTVT.

This clonotype showed up many times. The chain recombines TRBV20-1 with TRBJ2-7, with 7 bases identical to TRBD1. The CDR3 is 13 residues long. Trimming took 6 bases from V and 2 from J; bases not matched to a gene: 7. The V gene's germline CDR1 is DFQATT and CDR2 SNEGSKA (reference sequence). The CDR3 reads CSAVQGNAYEQYF. The CDR3 region has the DNA TGCAGTGCGGTACAGGGGAACGCCTACGAGCAGTACTTC.

V usage is TRBV5-1 and J usage is TRBJ2-3; 8 bases map to TRBD2. Germline V gene data show CDR1 as SGHRS and CDR2 as YFSETQ. The CDR3 consists of 19 residues. Trimming cost V 7 bases and J 2 bases; bases outside gene matches: 21. CDR3 residues: CASQRVGVAGRRYTDTQYF. CDR3 nucleotide sequence: TGCGCCAGCCAACGGGTCGGGGTAGCGGGGCGGCGATACACAGATACGCAGTATTTT.

This clonotype was seen ten or more times. The chain recombines TRBV20-1 with TRBJ2-1, with 7 bases that match TRBD2. V shed 3 bases and J 7 bases; nucleotides not matched to a gene: 12. CDR1 DFQATT and CDR2 SNEGSKA come from the germline V gene (reference sequence). This CDR3 region has 15 residues. CDR3 DNA sequence: TGCAGTGCTAGGGTGGCGGGAGCATCCAGGAATGAGCAGTTCTTC. This gives the protein CSARVAGASRNEQFF.

This clonotype was seen at least ten times. The chain links TRBV7-6 to TRBJ2-1; the match to TRBD1 covers 8 bases. The V gene's germline CDR1 is SGHVS and CDR2 FNYEAQ. The CDR3 is made up of 13 amino acids. V lost 5 bases, J lost 6 bases, and 3 bases stayed unmatched. This chain's CDR3 is CASSRQGRNEQFF. DNA of the CDR3: TGTGCCAGCAGCCGACAGGGGCGCAATGAGCAGTTCTTC.